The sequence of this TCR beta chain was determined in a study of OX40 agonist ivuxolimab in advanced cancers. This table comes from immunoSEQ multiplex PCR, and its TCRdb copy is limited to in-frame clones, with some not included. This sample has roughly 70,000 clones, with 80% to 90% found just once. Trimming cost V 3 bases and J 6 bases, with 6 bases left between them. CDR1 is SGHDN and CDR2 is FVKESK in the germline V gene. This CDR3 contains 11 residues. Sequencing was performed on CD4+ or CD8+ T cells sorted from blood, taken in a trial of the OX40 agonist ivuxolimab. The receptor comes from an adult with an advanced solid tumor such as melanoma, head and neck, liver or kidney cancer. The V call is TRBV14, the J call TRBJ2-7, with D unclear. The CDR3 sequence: CASSHSFEQYF. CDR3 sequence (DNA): TGTGCCAGCAGCCATTCGTTCGAGCAGTACTTC.